These 17 T cell receptor beta chains originate from one sample sequenced in a study of blood T cell repertoires in COVID-19. The repertoire was sequenced with immunoSEQ multiplex PCR; TCRdb's copy has only in-frame clones and lacks some. The data hold fewer than 200,000 clones, with roughly 82% observed a single time. The source material was peripheral blood. The receptor source for this set is a woman in her seventies with acute or convalescent COVID-19.

The J gene is TRBJ2-3, the V gene TRBV6-2 or TRBV6-3; 8 nucleotides line up with TRBD2. The germline V gene has CDR1 MNHEY and CDR2 SVGEGT. The CDR3 totals 15 residues. Germline trimming cut 0 bases from V and 9 bases from J; bases unmatched to any gene: 8. The CDR3 loop is CASSYSSGGPATQYF. CDR3 in DNA: TGTGCCAGCAGTTACTCTTCGGGGGGGCCGGCAACGCAGTATTTT.

The J gene is TRBJ2-7, the V gene TRBV13; TRBD2 aligns across 10 bases. This CDR3 is 16 amino acids long. The J segment lost 7 bases and the V segment lost 2 bases, leaving 11 bases of the junction unmatched. In germline, CDR1 is PRHDT, CDR2 FYEKMQ (reference sequence). Here the CDR3 DNA reads TGTGCCAGCAGCTTAACCCGAAGCGGGGGGGCTGGTGAGCAGTACTTC. This codes for CASSLTRSGGAGEQYF.

The V and J genes are TRBV6-5 and TRBJ1-5; D unresolved. Germline CDR1 and CDR2: MNHEY and SVGAGI. Trimming took 5 bases from V and 6 from J, leaving 8 bases between them. The CDR3 length is 12 residues. The CDR3: CASSPGGQPQHF. Written as DNA, the CDR3 is TGTGCCAGCAGTCCCGGCGGTCAGCCCCAGCATTTT.

Worth noting for this clone: Other DNA sequences in this specimen translate into the identical CDR3. V usage is TRBV18 and J usage is TRBJ1-4; D is unresolved. The CDR3 is 13 amino acids. Germline V gives CDR1 KGHSH, CDR2 LQKENI. V dropped 3 bases and J dropped 5 bases, with 7 bases sitting between them. CDR3: CASSPGQNEKLFF. CDR3 sequence (DNA): TGTGCCAGCTCACCGGGCCAAAATGAAAAACTGTTTTTT.

The rearrangement links TRBV3-1 (or the pseudogene TRBV3-2) to TRBJ2-7, with a tentative D call TRBD2 (5 bases). CDR3 length equals 15 residues. Germline V gives CDR1 LGHDT, CDR2 YNNKEL (reference sequence). With 2 bases removed from V and 6 bases from J, the gap between germline ends came to 17 bases. CDR3 sequence reads: CASSQFSGFFTEQYF. DNA of the CDR3: TGTGCCAGCAGCCAATTTTCGGGGTTTTTTACCGAGCAGTACTTC.

The chain joins TRBV25-1 to TRBJ2-1; D is unclear. Germline CDR1 reads MGHDK; CDR2 reads SYGVNS. CDR3 length: 14 amino acids. The ends were cut back, 5 bases at V and 6 bases at J, with 14 bases in the middle. The CDR3 nucleotides are TGTGCCAGCAGTCAGGATCTCCTGGGCAATGAGCAGTTCTTC. This sequence encodes CASSQDLLGNEQFF.

This chain uses TRBV11-2 with TRBJ2-7; D is perhaps TRBD1 (6 bases). V lost 5 bases, J lost 0 bases, and 17 bases lay in between. This CDR3 is 16 amino acids long. From germline, CDR1 is SGHAT and CDR2 FQNNGV. The CDR3 bases are TGTGCCAGCAGCCAAAGTCCGGACAGCAACTCCTACGAGCAGTACTTC. It translates to CASSQSPDSNSYEQYF.

J is TRBJ2-2 and V is TRBV19; 8 positions match TRBD2. The V segment lost 5 bases and the J segment 2 bases; nucleotides outside the gene matches: 4. The germline V gene has CDR1 LNHDA and CDR2 SQIVND (reference sequence). CDR3 length: 15 residues. CDR3 region: CASSLSGANTGELFF. The CDR3 DNA follows: TGTGCCAGTAGTCTTAGCGGGGCCAACACCGGGGAGCTGTTTTTT.

The V gene is TRBV14, the J gene TRBJ2-7; TRBD2 matches at 12 bases. The germline V gene has CDR1 SGHDN and CDR2 FVKESK. With 1 base clipped from V and 6 bases from J, the junction kept 7 bases outside the gene matches. There are 16 residues in the CDR3. The CDR3 DNA is TGTGCCAGCAGCCAAGCGAGACTAGCGGGAGTTCGCGAGCAGTACTTC. Amino acid sequence: CASSQARLAGVREQYF.

This clone has only one observation. The chain employs TRBV11-1 and TRBJ2-1; TRBD1 is a possible D gene (6 bases). Trimming stripped 3 bases from V and 10 bases from J, with 19 bases between. The length of the CDR3 is 15 residues. Germline assignment: CDR1 SGHAT and CDR2 FQDESV (reference sequence). The CDR3 protein is CASSLATGPFSEQFF. The CDR3 region has the DNA TGTGCCAGCAGCTTGGCGACAGGACCGTTTTCAGAGCAGTTCTTC.

The V and J genes are TRBV19 and TRBJ1-4; 10 bases match TRBD1. V shed 7 bases, J shed 5 bases, and the junction held 4 bases outside the gene matches. The CDR3 totals 14 residues. Germline assignment: CDR1 LNHDA and CDR2 SQIVND (reference sequence). CDR3 sequence: CASNDRGLNEKLFF. The CDR3 nucleotides read TGTGCCAGTAACGACAGGGGGCTGAATGAAAAACTGTTTTTT.

The rearrangement joins TRBV5-1 to TRBJ2-5; perhaps TRBD2 as D (5 bases). The germline V gene has CDR1 SGHRS and CDR2 YFSETQ. The germline V and J ends were trimmed by 4 bases and 5 bases, with 15 bases remaining between them. CDR3 length equals 14 residues. CDR3 in amino acids: CASSPRTSHETQYF. For the CDR3, the DNA is TGCGCCAGCAGCCCCCGGACTTCCCACGAGACCCAGTACTTC.

The V and J genes are TRBV6-7 and TRBJ1-4, with 7 bases fitting TRBD1. TRBV6-7 is known as an ORF, though its function is uncertain. After removal of 2 bases from V and 13 bases from J, the junction contained 16 bases not matched to a gene. CDR3 length: 16 residues. The CDR3 is CASSYPKADRANGLFF. The CDR3, as DNA: TGTGCCAGCAGTTACCCCAAAGCCGACAGGGCGAATGGACTGTTTTTT.

This chain connects TRBV29-1 to TRBJ1-2; 7 bases map to TRBD1. V dropped 6 bases and J dropped 4; count of bases not matched to a gene: 8. Germline V gives CDR1 SQVTM, CDR2 ANQGSEA. This CDR3 spans 13 amino acids. The CDR3 sequence is CSVDRFPTYGYTF. The DNA for the CDR3 is TGCAGCGTGGACAGGTTCCCTACCTATGGCTACACCTTC.

This rearrangement joins TRBV30 to TRBJ2-3, with D possibly matching TRBD2 (5 bases). V was clipped by 3 bases and J by 0 bases, with 7 bases between them. The CDR3 length is 13 residues. Germline assignment: CDR1 GTSNPN and CDR2 SVGIG (reference sequence). The CDR3, as DNA: TGTGCCTGGAGGGGAGACAGCACAGATACGCAGTATTTT. Residues: CAWRGDSTDTQYF.

The chain is built from TRBV7-2 and TRBJ1-6, with unresolved D. The V end was cut by 1 base, the J end by 7 bases, with 14 bases between. Germline lookup yields CDR1 SGHTA and CDR2 FQGNSA. The CDR3 has 16 amino acids. The CDR3 loop reads CASSLDRSLDNSPLHF. The CDR3 coding sequence is TGTGCCAGCAGCTTAGATAGGAGTCTCGACAATTCACCCCTCCACTTT.

This clone was counted a single time. The gene calls are TRBV6-2 or TRBV6-3 and TRBJ1-1; D is uncertain. The CDR3 is 14 amino acids. Between the trimmed V and J ends, which lost 2 bases and 1 base, there was a span of 8 bases. Germline V gives CDR1 MNHEY, CDR2 SVGEGT. CDR3 DNA: TGTGCCAGCAGTTACAGGGAGCCGAACACTGAAGCTTTCTTT. Translation gives CASSYREPNTEAFF.